This T cell receptor beta chain originates from a study of tumor-infiltrating lymphocytes in localized non-small cell lung cancer. Study overall: Some samples were collected after neoadjuvant chemotherapy; smokers, never-smokers and several histologies were included. Tumor tissue and non-adjacent uninvolved lung came from each patient. Study-wide results and caveats: No T-cell fraction difference was seen between IM1 and IM2 tumors.

Points on this clone: What it binds is not known.

Germline loops: CDR1 MGHRA, CDR2 YSYEKL. V dropped 1 base and J dropped 3; count of bases not matched to a gene: 6. CDR3 length: 16 residues. Only in-frame clones appear in the TCRdb table, and some are missing; sequencing was by immunoSEQ multiplex PCR. Of 21,000 or so clones listed, about 80% were seen once; the top ten hold about 3.4%. Sequencing was carried out using lung tumor tissue. This chain connects TRBV4-1 to TRBJ2-7, with 10 bases fitting TRBD1. This receptor was obtained from a human donor with non-small cell lung cancer. The CDR3 region is CASSQGPDRGVYEQYF. For the CDR3, the DNA is TGCGCCAGCAGCCAAGGCCCGGACAGGGGGGTCTACGAGCAGTACTTC.